This T cell receptor (beta chain) is drawn from a study of T cells in Graves' hyperthyroidism and ophthalmopathy. Study observations and caveats: Separating ophthalmopathy from stable hyperthyroidism was achieved by a 13 V-J model.

Amplification yielded TCR beta CDR3 regions, with RNA transcripts as the source. First-round RT-PCR with HTBI primers amplified the TCR CDR3 region. TCRdb recomputed calls from the multiplex PCR reads with MiXCR, one row per CDR3 protein. This table has about 510,000 distinct CDR3 sequences, approximately 49% appearing once. Patients were excluded for uncontrolled infection, other autoimmune disease, pregnancy or lactation. This CDR3 comprises 15 residues. V gave up 3 bases and J gave up 4 bases; unmatched junction bases: 8. In germline, CDR1 is LNHDA, CDR2 SQIVND (reference sequence). Details on this clonotype: The antigen is undetermined.

This TCR derives from an adult woman with Graves' disease, either hyperthyroidism or ophthalmopathy (not recorded which). The sequenced sample consisted of peripheral blood or thyroid tissue (not recorded which). The rearrangement uses TRBV19 and TRBJ1-1, with 7 bases identical to TRBD1. CDR3 in DNA: TGTGCCAGTAGTATCAGGGGGGGTAGCGGCACTGAAGCTTTCTTT. This encodes CASSIRGGSGTEAFF.